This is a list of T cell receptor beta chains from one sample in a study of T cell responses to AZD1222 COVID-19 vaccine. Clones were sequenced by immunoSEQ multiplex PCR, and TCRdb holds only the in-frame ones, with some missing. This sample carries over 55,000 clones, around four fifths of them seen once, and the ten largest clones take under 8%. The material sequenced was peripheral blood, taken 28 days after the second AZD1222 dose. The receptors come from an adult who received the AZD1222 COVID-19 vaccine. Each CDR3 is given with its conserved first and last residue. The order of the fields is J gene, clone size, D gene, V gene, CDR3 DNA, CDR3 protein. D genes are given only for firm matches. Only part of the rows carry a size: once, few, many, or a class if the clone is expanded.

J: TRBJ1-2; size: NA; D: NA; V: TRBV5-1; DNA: TGCGCCAGCAGCCCGCAGGAATATGGCTACACCTTC; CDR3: CASSPQEYGYTF
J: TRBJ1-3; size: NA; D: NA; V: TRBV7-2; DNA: TGTGCCAGCAGCTTTGCGACGGGTTCCTCTGGAAACACCATATATTTT; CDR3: CASSFATGSSGNTIYF
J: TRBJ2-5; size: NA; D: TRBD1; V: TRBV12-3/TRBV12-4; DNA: TGTGCCAGCAGTTTAGCGCCGACAGGGTGGAACTTC; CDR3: CASSLAPTGWNF
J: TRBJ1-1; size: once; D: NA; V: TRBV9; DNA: TGTGCCAGCAGCGTAGACGACCCTAACACTGAAGCTTTCTTT; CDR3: CASSVDDPNTEAFF
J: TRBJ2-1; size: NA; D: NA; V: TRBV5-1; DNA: TGCGCCAGCAGCTTGAGCCAGTCATACAATGAGCAGTTCTTC; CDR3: CASSLSQSYNEQFF
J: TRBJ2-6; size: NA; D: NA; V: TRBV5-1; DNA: TGCGCCAGCAGCCCTACAGACTCTGGGGCCAACGTCCTGACTTTC; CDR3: CASSPTDSGANVLTF
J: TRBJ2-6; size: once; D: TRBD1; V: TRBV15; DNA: TGTGCCACCAGCGGGGGACAGGGGGCTTTCTCTGGGGCCAACGTCCTGACTTTC; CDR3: CATSGGQGAFSGANVLTF
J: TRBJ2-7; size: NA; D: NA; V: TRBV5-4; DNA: TGTGCCAGCAGCTTGCGACCGAGCTACGAGCAGTACTTC; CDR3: CASSLRPSYEQYF
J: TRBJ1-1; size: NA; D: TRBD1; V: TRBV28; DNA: TGTGCCAGCAGTTGGCCTGGACAGGTTACCACTGAAGCTTTCTTT; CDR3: CASSWPGQVTTEAFF
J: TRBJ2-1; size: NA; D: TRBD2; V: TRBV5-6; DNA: TGTGCCAGCAGCCCTTGGGAGGGGTTAGACTACAATGAGCAGTTCTTC; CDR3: CASSPWEGLDYNEQFF
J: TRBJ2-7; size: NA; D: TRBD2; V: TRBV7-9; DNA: TGTGCCAGCAGCCTGGGGGGGGGCTACGAGCAGTACTTC; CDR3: CASSLGGGYEQYF
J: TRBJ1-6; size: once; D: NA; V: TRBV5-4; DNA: TGTGCCAGCAGCCCAAGTAGTGGAGGGATCTCACCCCTCCACTTT; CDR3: CASSPSSGGISPLHF
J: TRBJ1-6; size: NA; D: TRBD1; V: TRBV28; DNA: TGTGCCAGCAGTCGAATCCTGGGACAGCCCCTCCACTTT; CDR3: CASSRILGQPLHF
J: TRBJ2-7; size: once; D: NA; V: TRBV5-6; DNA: TGTGCCAGCAGCTTGGGTGGGGGCTCCTACGAGCAGTACTTC; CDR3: CASSLGGGSYEQYF
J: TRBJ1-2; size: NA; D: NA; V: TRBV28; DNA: TGTGCCAGCAGTTTACAGGGGTACTATGGCTACACCTTC; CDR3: CASSLQGYYGYTF
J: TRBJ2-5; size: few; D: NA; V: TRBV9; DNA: TGTGCCAGCAGCGTAGGTACCGCGTACCAAGAGACCCAGTACTTC; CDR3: CASSVGTAYQETQYF
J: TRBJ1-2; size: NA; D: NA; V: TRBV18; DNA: TGTGCCAGCTCACCTGCAGGCACTAACTATGGCTACACCTTC; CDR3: CASSPAGTNYGYTF
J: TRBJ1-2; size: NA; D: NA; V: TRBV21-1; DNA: TGTGCCAGCAGCAATAGGACAGGGACCTTTAACTATGGCTACACCTTC; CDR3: CASSNRTGTFNYGYTF
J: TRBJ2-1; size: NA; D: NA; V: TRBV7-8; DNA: TGTGCCAGCAGTCGCAGTAGCGGCCTCAACAATGAGCAGTTCTTC; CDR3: CASSRSSGLNNEQFF
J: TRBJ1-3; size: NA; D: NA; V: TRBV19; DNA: TGTGCCAGTAGTGTACAGCTGTTAGCGGCGCCTGGAAACACCATATATTTT; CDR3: CASSVQLLAAPGNTIYF
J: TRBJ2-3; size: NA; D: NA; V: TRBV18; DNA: TGTGCCAGCTCACCAACCGTGGGGGCAGATACGCAGTATTTT; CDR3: CASSPTVGADTQYF
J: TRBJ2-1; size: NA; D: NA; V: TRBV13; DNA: TGTGCCAGCAGCATCAGCGACTTTAAACAGTTCTTC; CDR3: CASSISDFKQFF
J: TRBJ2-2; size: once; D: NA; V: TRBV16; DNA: TGTGCCAGCAGCCCCCTCGGGGAGCTGTTTTTT; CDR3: CASSPLGELFF
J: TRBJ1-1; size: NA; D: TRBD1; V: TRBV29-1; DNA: TGCAGCGTTGAGACAGGGGGCGCAGCTTTCTTT; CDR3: CSVETGGAAFF
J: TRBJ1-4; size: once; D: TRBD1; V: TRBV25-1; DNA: TGTGCCAGCAGTGAATTGGTGCAGGGGGCCAGCACTAATGAAAAACTGTTTTTT; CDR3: CASSELVQGASTNEKLFF
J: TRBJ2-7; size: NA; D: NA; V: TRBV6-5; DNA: TGTGCCAGCAGTAGGGGTAAAGGCTACGAGCAGTACTTC; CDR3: CASSRGKGYEQYF
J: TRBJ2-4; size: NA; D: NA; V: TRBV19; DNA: TGTGCCAGTAGTATAGACGGGGCGCCCCCTAACATTCAGTACTTC; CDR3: CASSIDGAPPNIQYF
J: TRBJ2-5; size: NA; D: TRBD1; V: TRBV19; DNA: TGTGCCAGTAACCCGACAGGGGGGGAGACCCAGTACTTC; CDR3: CASNPTGGETQYF
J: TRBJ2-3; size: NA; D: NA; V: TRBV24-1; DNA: TGTGCCACCAGTGGCCCAGGCTTGGATACGCAGTATTTT; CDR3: CATSGPGLDTQYF
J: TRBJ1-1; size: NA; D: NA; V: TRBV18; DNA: TGTGCCAGCTCACCACCTACAGGTTTCACTGAAGCTTTCTTT; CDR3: CASSPPTGFTEAFF
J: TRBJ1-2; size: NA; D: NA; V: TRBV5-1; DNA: TGCGCCAGCAGCTTGGCCAGGGAAGACTATGGCTACACCTTC; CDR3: CASSLAREDYGYTF
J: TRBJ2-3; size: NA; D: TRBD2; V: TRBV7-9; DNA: TGTGCCAGCAGCCCTGCCCGGCGGGGGGGGTCCTGGCTAGATACGCAGTATTTT; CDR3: CASSPARRGGSWLDTQYF
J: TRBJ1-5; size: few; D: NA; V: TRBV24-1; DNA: TGTGCCACCAGTGATTTCGGCAGGGGCAGAGGTCAGCCCCAGCATTTT; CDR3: CATSDFGRGRGQPQHF
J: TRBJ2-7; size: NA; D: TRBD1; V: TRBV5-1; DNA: TGCGCCAGCAGCACCGAACCGACAGGGGCCGGCTACGAGCAGTACTTC; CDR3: CASSTEPTGAGYEQYF
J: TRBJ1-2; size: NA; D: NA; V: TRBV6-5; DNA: TGTGCCAGCCGACCTGCAGGGGTCTATGGCTACACCTTC; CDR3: CASRPAGVYGYTF
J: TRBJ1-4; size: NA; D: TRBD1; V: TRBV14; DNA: TGTGCCAGCAGCCACCCGCCTTCGGAGGGGGCGATTGGAGCTGAAAAACTGTTTTTT; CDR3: CASSHPPSEGAIGAEKLFF
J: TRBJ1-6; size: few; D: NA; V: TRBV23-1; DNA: TGCGCCAGCAGTCTCCTAAGAGGCAGGGACAATTCACCCCTCCACTTT; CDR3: CASSLLRGRDNSPLHF
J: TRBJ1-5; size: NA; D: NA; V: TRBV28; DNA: TGTGCCAGCAGTTTGAGTATCGGCAATCAGCCCCAGCATTTT; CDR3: CASSLSIGNQPQHF
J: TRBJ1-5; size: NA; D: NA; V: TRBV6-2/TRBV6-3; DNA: TGTGCCAGCAGTTACTCGTTGGGCTTCAATCAGCCCCAGCATTTT; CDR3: CASSYSLGFNQPQHF
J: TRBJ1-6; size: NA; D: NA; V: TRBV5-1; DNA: TGCGCCAGCAGCTTGGGGGGGGCGCGAGTACCGGGGTCACCCCTCCACTTT; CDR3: CASSLGGARVPGSPLHF
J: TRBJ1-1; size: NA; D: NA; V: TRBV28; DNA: TGTGCCAGCAGTTTAGTGGGCAACACTGAAGCTTTCTTT; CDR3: CASSLVGNTEAFF
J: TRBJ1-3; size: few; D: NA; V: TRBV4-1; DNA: TGCGCCAGCAGCCAAGGTGTCAGTCTCTCTGGAAACACCATATATTTT; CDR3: CASSQGVSLSGNTIYF
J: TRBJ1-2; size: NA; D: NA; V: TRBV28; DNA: TGTGCCAGCAGTACGACGGTGCGTGGCTACACCTTC; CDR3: CASSTTVRGYTF
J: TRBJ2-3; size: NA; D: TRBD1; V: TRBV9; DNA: TGTGCCAGCAGCTTCCTGGACAGGGGGCCTGGGGATACGCAGTATTTT; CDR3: CASSFLDRGPGDTQYF
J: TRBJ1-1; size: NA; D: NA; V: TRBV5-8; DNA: TGTGCCAGCAGCTTGGCCCCGCAACCTGGGGCGAACACTGAAGCTTTCTTT; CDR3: CASSLAPQPGANTEAFF
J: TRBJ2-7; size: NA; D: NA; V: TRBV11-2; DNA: TGTGCCAGCTCCCAGGGGACCCAGAGCTCCTACGAGCAGTACTTC; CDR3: CASSQGTQSSYEQYF
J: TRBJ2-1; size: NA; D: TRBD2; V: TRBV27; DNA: TGTGCCAGCAGCCGACTAGCGGGGGGGGGAAGCTCCTACAATGAGCAGTTCTTC; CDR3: CASSRLAGGGSSYNEQFF
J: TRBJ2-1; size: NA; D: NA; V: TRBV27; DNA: TGTGCCAGCAGTTTGTTCCCTCAGGACAGCGAAATATACAATGAGCAGTTCTTC; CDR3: CASSLFPQDSEIYNEQFF
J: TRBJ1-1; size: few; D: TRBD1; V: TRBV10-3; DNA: TGTGCCATCAGGAGGGTGCCGGGACAGGGGGCAGGAGACACTGAAGCTTTCTTT; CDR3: CAIRRVPGQGAGDTEAFF
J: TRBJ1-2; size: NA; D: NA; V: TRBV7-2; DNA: TGTGCCAGCAGCTTAGGGAGGGGGGACTATGGCTACACCTTC; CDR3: CASSLGRGDYGYTF
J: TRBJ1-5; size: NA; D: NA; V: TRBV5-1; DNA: TGCGCCAGCAGCCCCGGGGGTATGACGGGCTATAGCAATCAGCCCCAGCATTTT; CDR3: CASSPGGMTGYSNQPQHF
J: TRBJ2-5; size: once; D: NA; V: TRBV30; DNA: TGTGCCTGGAGTGTACAACAGGCGGAGACCCAGTACTTC; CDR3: CAWSVQQAETQYF
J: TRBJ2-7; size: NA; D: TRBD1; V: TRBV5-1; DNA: TGCGCCAGCAGCTTTACAGGGGGCTACGAGCAGTACTTC; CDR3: CASSFTGGYEQYF
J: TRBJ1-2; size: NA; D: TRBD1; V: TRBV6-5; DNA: TGTGCCAGCAGGCCCGGACAGGGACGCTACACCTTC; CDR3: CASRPGQGRYTF
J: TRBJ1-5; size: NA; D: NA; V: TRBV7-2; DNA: TGTGCCAGCAGCCCCAGGACGGCCAAACCCCAGCATTTT; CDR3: CASSPRTAKPQHF
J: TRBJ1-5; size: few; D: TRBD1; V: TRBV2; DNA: TGTGCCAGCAGTGTTCGGACAGGAAATCAGCCCCAGCATTTT; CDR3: CASSVRTGNQPQHF